The 14 T cell receptor beta chains below come from one sample, sequenced in a study of T cell clonality in common variable immunodeficiency. General observations from the study: Reportedly, TCR beta sequences from common variable immunodeficiency showed fewer deletions and N-nucleotide insertions.

The antigens for these receptors are not known. The assay was immunoSEQ multiplex PCR, and TCRdb's table has in-frame clones only and misses some. This table holds several thousand clones with no singletons; the top ten claim roughly 3.9%. The sample consisted of peripheral blood mononuclear cells. Source of these receptors: a human donor with common variable immunodeficiency.

The table lists this clone with many counts. With the read ending 3 residues before the CDR3 end, the germline J gene is used to fill in that end. The V and J genes are TRBV19 and TRBJ2-2; D might be TRBD2 (7 bases). Per germline, CDR1 LNHDA and CDR2 SQIVND (reference sequence). The CDR3 consists of 17 residues. Deletions cut 6 bases from V and 6 bases from J, with 23 bases between. This CDR3 is CASSPVSRGGNAGELFF. The covered CDR3 bases are TGTGCCAGTAGCCCTGTTAGTAGGGGGGGAAACGCCGGGGAG.

This clone was detected many times. The missing CDR3 end, 3 residues past where the read stops, is filled in from the germline J gene. The V gene is TRBV20-1, the J gene TRBJ2-3; no clear D gene. Germline-derived CDR1 and CDR2 are DFQATT and SNEGSKA (reference sequence). V lost 1 base, J lost 1 base, and 12 bases lay in between. This CDR3 is built from 15 residues. CDR3 residues: CSARGRVGRTDTQYF. CDR3 DNA (partial): TGCAGTGCTAGAGGAAGGGTTGGTCGCACAGATACG.

A word on this clone: The read is 3 residues too short to cover the CDR3 end, so that end is filled in from the germline J gene. The chain uses TRBV19 and TRBJ2-5; D is possibly TRBD2 (5 bases). The CDR3 spans 13 residues. V lost 3 bases and J lost 6, with 11 bases in between. The V gene's germline CDR1 is LNHDA and CDR2 SQIVND (reference sequence). The covered CDR3 bases are TGTGCCAGTAGTATTTCCGGGGTTAAGACC. This codes for CASSISGVKT. The whole CDR3 sequence reads CASSISGVKTQYF.

This clone appeared many times. The read gets to within 3 residues of the CDR3 end, and the germline J gene fills in the rest. The chain employs TRBV6-2 or TRBV6-3 and TRBJ1-1; D gene unclear. The CDR3 consists of 12 residues. Germline loops: CDR1 MNHEY, CDR2 SVGEGT. Deletions cut 9 bases from V and 3 bases from J, with 11 bases between. The CDR3 reads CASAPGYTEAFF. The DNA read from the CDR3 is TGTGCCAGTGCCCCGGGGTACACTGAA.

This clone has at least ten counts. The read falls 3 residues short of the CDR3 end, and the missing part is taken from the germline J gene. The rearrangement joins TRBV20-1 to TRBJ2-3, with 7 bases fitting TRBD1. The CDR3 is made up of 16 amino acids. The J segment lost 5 bases and the V segment lost 0 bases, leaving 11 bases of the junction unmatched. The germline gives CDR1 DFQATT, CDR2 SNEGSKA (reference sequence). CDR3 DNA (partial): TGCAGTGCTAGAGATGAGGGGGCCATCAGGGGAGATACG. Translating it yields CSARDEGAIRGDT. Given in full, the CDR3 is CSARDEGAIRGDTQYF.

This clone was detected many times. Read sequence stops 3 residues before the CDR3 end, and the germline J gene provides the missing end. The V and J genes are TRBV5-1 and TRBJ1-4; D gene uncertain. Trimming left V 4 bases short and J 0 bases short, with 7 bases between. This CDR3 spans 14 amino acids. Per the germline V gene, CDR1 is SGHRS and CDR2 is YFSETQ. Incomplete CDR3 DNA: TGCGCCAGCAGCCCGGGTGCAACTAATGAAAAA. Translating it yields CASSPGATNEK. The whole CDR3 reads CASSPGATNEKLFF.

In its sample, this clone was seen many times. The CDR3 end falls 3 residues outside the read, so it is completed with the germline J gene. The gene calls are TRBV30 and TRBJ2-1; 12 positions agree with TRBD2. The germline gives CDR1 GTSNPN, CDR2 SVGIG (reference sequence). The V gene end was trimmed by 2 bases and the J gene end by 6 bases; junction bases not matched to a gene: 5. This CDR3 has 15 amino acids. The DNA read from the CDR3 is TGTGCCTGGAGTCTAGGACTAGCGGGACTCAATGAG. Its translation: CAWSLGLAGLNE. From start to end, the CDR3 is CAWSLGLAGLNEQFF.

The sample holds many counts of this clone. The read falls 3 residues short of the CDR3 end, and the missing part is taken from the germline J gene. The chain recombines TRBV9 with TRBJ2-1, with D maybe TRBD1 (5 bases). This CDR3 is built from 15 residues. The germline V gene has CDR1 SGDLS and CDR2 YYNGEE. V lost 4 bases and J 2 bases, leaving 13 bases between the germline ends. The CDR3 sequence is CASSPSGNAYNEQFF. Partial CDR3 DNA: TGTGCCAGCAGCCCTTCAGGGAACGCCTACAATGAG.

This clone has ten or more counts. The read falls 3 residues short of the CDR3 end, and the missing part is taken from the germline J gene. The rearrangement joins TRBV5-6 to TRBJ1-2; D is possibly TRBD1 (6 bases). V was cut by 2 bases and J by 3 bases, with 11 bases left in between. Germline V gives CDR1 SGHDT, CDR2 YYEEEE. This CDR3 contains 14 residues. The CDR3 reads CASSFTQGYYGYTF. CDR3 DNA, as far as it was read: TGTGCCAGCAGCTTTACACAGGGCTACTATGGC.

This clone is classed as medium-sized. Sequencing ends 3 residues short of the CDR3 end; the germline J gene provides the rest. V usage is TRBV20-1 and J usage is TRBJ1-1; 9 bases map to TRBD1. This CDR3 region has 13 residues. The germline CDR1 and CDR2 sequences are DFQATT and SNEGSKA (reference sequence). The V and J ends lost 6 bases and 3 bases, in that order; junction bases with no gene match: 5. The CDR3 reads CSAGDRVDTEAFF. The covered CDR3 bases are TGCAGTGCAGGGGACAGGGTGGACACTGAA.

This clone appeared many times. The DNA ends 3 residues before the CDR3 does, and the rest of the CDR3 is filled in from the germline J gene. This chain links TRBV2 with TRBJ2-1, with 8 nucleotides matching TRBD1. The junction had 10 bases not matched to a gene; V was cut back by 6 bases and J by 9 bases. The CDR3 covers 14 residues. Germline lookup yields CDR1 SNHLY and CDR2 FYNNEI. CDR3 amino acids: CASRSGTGPTEQFF. CDR3 bases read: TGTGCCAGCAGATCCGGGACAGGACCCACTGAG.

Remarks on this clone: The CDR3 goes on 3 residues after the read ends, and that part is filled in from the germline J gene. V gene TRBV11-2 combines with J gene TRBJ1-2, with D perhaps matching TRBD1 (5 bases). The CDR3 runs 11 residues. Germline lookup yields CDR1 SGHAT and CDR2 FQNNGV. CDR3 in amino acids: CASSAGGGYTF. The CDR3 DNA, read in part, is TGTGCCAGCTCCGCCGGGGGGGGC.

This clone was recorded at least ten times. The observed sequence ends 3 residues before the CDR3 terminus, with the missing tail filled in from the germline J gene. V and J are TRBV11-2 and TRBJ2-1; 7 bases line up with TRBD2. Germline lookup yields CDR1 SGHAT and CDR2 FQNNGV. V dropped 4 bases and J dropped 6; count of bases not matched to a gene: 9. The CDR3 extends over 15 amino acids. This chain's CDR3 is CASSSTAGVLNEQFF. Partial CDR3 DNA: TGTGCCAGCAGCTCGACGGCGGGAGTGCTCAATGAG.

This clone has at least ten counts. The read finishes 3 residues shy of the CDR3 end, and the germline J gene is used to complete it. The chain has TRBV19 and TRBJ2-3; D is unclear. Trimming took off 7 bases at V and 2 bases at J, with 13 bases between the two ends. CDR1 is LNHDA and CDR2 is SQIVND in the germline V gene (reference sequence). The length of the CDR3 is 14 residues. This CDR3 is CASKGDPTTDTQYF. The sequenced CDR3 bases are TGTGCCAGTAAGGGCGATCCAACCACAGATACG.